One and the same sample provided the 11 T cell receptor beta chains below, sequenced in a study of control samples from healthy donors and cancer patients. Method: immunoSEQ multiplex PCR; TCRdb's copy keeps in-frame clones and lacks some. The sample yields tens of thousands of clones, about nine tenths seen once. Sequenced input: PBMCs. The receptors were sampled from a man aged 40-50 years with colorectal cancer.

This chain uses TRBV30 with TRBJ1-1; TRBD1 is a possible D gene (5 bases). The V and J ends lost 5 bases and 4 bases respectively, with 23 bases between them. CDR1 and CDR2 from the germline V gene are GTSNPN and SVGIG (reference sequence). The CDR3 sequence is 16 residues long. CDR3 residues: CAWGVQRGRPATEAFF. DNA of the CDR3: TGTGCCTGGGGGGTCCAGCGGGGCCGACCCGCCACTGAAGCTTTCTTT.

This clone was observed a handful of times. The chain joins TRBV24-1 to TRBJ1-5, with D possibly matching TRBD1 (6 bases). V lost 5 bases to trimming and J lost 7 bases, with 14 bases between them. The CDR3 has 14 residues. Germline CDR1 and CDR2: KGHDR and SFDVKD. Here the CDR3 DNA reads TGTGCCACCAGTGCCGAGGGGGAAAGACAGCCCCAGCATTTT. It is translated as CATSAEGERQPQHF.

The genes are TRBV7-2 and TRBJ2-7; 7 nucleotides line up with TRBD1. V lost 5 bases and J lost 2; bases outside the gene matches: 9. Germline V CDR1 and CDR2: SGHTA, FQGNSA. CDR3 length equals 15 residues. The CDR3 spells CASSTSGTETYEQYF. The CDR3 DNA sequence: TGTGCCAGCAGCACATCCGGGACAGAGACCTACGAGCAGTACTTC.

The V call is TRBV9, the J call TRBJ2-2, with D unclear. The CDR3 consists of 16 residues. With 0 bases removed from V and 5 bases from J, the gap between germline ends came to 14 bases. In germline, CDR1 is SGDLS, CDR2 YYNGEE. CDR3 sequence reads: CASSVVSIVGTGELFF. Written as DNA, the CDR3 is TGTGCCAGCAGCGTAGTGAGTATTGTCGGAACCGGGGAGCTGTTTTTT.

The rearrangement uses TRBV19 and TRBJ1-6, with 8 bases matching TRBD1. V shed 4 bases, J shed 3 bases, and the junction held 5 bases outside the gene matches. The CDR3 length is 16 residues. Germline lookup yields CDR1 LNHDA and CDR2 SQIVND (reference sequence). The CDR3 here is CASSTDRGFYNSPLHF. As DNA, the CDR3 is TGTGCCAGTAGTACAGACAGGGGATTCTATAATTCACCCCTCCACTTT. Full variable domain (rest looked up from reference TRBV19 and TRBJ1-6): DGGITQSPKYLFRKEGQNVTLSCEQNLNHDAMYWYRQDPGQGLRLIYYSQIVNDFQKGDIAEGYSVSREKKESFPLTVTSAQKNPTAFYLCASSTDRGFYNSPLHFGNGTRLTVT.

This clone was detected a few times. This chain links TRBV7-6 with TRBJ2-5; D is possibly TRBD1 (7 bases). CDR3 length: 15 amino acids. Trimming took off 1 base at V and 6 bases at J, with 15 bases between the two ends. The germline V gene encodes CDR1 SGHVS and CDR2 FNYEAQ. CDR3 in amino acids: CASSLGQGGLQTQYF. CDR3 DNA: TGTGCCAGCAGCTTAGGGCAGGGGGGCCTACAGACCCAGTACTTC.

The rearrangement uses TRBV11-2 and TRBJ2-7; 9 positions agree with TRBD2. The CDR3 spans 14 residues. CDR1 SGHAT and CDR2 FQNNGV come from the germline V gene. The junction had 7 bases not matched to a gene; V was cut back by 5 bases and J by 5 bases. The CDR3 DNA is TGTGCCAGCAGCCCGACTAGCGGCCTTAACGAGCAGTACTTC. It encodes CASSPTSGLNEQYF.

The gene calls are TRBV6-5 and TRBJ2-7; unclear D gene. The CDR3 runs to 15 residues. Germline V gene sequence: CDR1 MNHEY, CDR2 SVGAGI. Trimming stripped 0 bases from V and 0 bases from J, with 9 bases between. The CDR3 DNA follows: TGTGCCAGCAGTTACTCGAAAGTTTCCTCCTACGAGCAGTACTTC. Protein product: CASSYSKVSSYEQYF.

This chain links TRBV5-1 with TRBJ2-7; possible D gene TRBD1, 6 bases. Germline loops: CDR1 SGHRS, CDR2 YFSETQ. Trimming left V 1 base short and J 3 bases short, with 11 bases between. The CDR3 has 14 residues. CDR3 protein: CASSLLQGSYEQYF. The CDR3 coding sequence is TGCGCCAGCAGCTTGTTACAGGGTAGCTACGAGCAGTACTTC.

V and J are TRBV4-3 and TRBJ2-7, with 8 positions matching TRBD1. Germline V gene sequence: CDR1 LGHNA, CDR2 YSLEER. V shed 0 bases, J shed 0 bases, and the junction held 4 bases outside the gene matches. The CDR3 loop spans 16 amino acids. The CDR3 is CASSQDPGQGSYEQYF. CDR3 in DNA: TGCGCCAGCAGCCAAGATCCCGGACAGGGCTCCTACGAGCAGTACTTC.

The chain combines TRBV18 with TRBJ1-5; D remains unclear. Trimming shortened V by 3 bases and J by 1 base, and 7 bases separated the two germline ends. In germline, CDR1 is KGHSH, CDR2 LQKENI. The CDR3 length is 14 residues. CDR3 protein: CASSPSNSNQPQHF. Written as DNA, the CDR3 is TGTGCCAGCTCACCCAGTAACAGCAATCAGCCCCAGCATTTT.